The 20 T cell receptor beta chains reported below all come from one sample, sequenced in a study of early T cells in non-severe SARS-CoV-2 infection. TCRdb re-derived calls from the 5' RACE reads in MiXCR, one entry per CDR3 protein. The sample has tens of thousands of distinct CDR3 sequences; roughly an eighth are singletons. Sequences were obtained from whole blood. The receptors were gathered from an adult who was a healthcare worker with PCR-confirmed SARS-CoV-2 infection or an uninfected control (not recorded which).

This clonotype was recorded many times. The chain combines TRBV6-6 with TRBJ2-1, with 7 bases fitting TRBD2. There are 16 residues in the CDR3. V lost 0 bases, J lost 0 bases, and 2 bases stayed unmatched. From germline, CDR1 is MNHNY and CDR2 SVGAGI (reference sequence). The DNA for the CDR3 is TGTGCCAGCAGTTACTCGCTAGCGGACTCCTACAATGAGCAGTTCTTC. The encoded protein is CASSYSLADSYNEQFF.

This clonotype showed up just a few times. V is TRBV4-2 and J is TRBJ2-1, with D unresolved. Germline assignment: CDR1 LGHNA and CDR2 YNFKEQ. The CDR3 contains 13 residues. Trimming took off 5 bases at V and 6 bases at J, with 11 bases between the two ends. The CDR3 DNA reads as TGTGCCAGCAGCACACGATCGGGCAATGAGCAGTTCTTC. Its translation is CASSTRSGNEQFF.

The chain has TRBV10-3 and TRBJ2-7; 8 bases match TRBD2. The CDR3 has 18 residues. Germline assignment: CDR1 ENHRY and CDR2 SYGVKD. The junction had 16 bases not matched to a gene; V was cut back by 6 bases and J by 0 bases. CDR3 coding DNA: TGTGCCATCAGCGACCCAACTCAACTAGCGGTTAGCTCCTACGAGCAGTACTTC. Translation: CAISDPTQLAVSSYEQYF.

This clonotype has just a few counts. The gene calls are TRBV25-1 and TRBJ2-2, with D perhaps TRBD2 (5 bases). Looked up from germline, CDR1 is MGHDK and CDR2 is SYGVNS. The length of the CDR3 is 15 residues. The germline V and J ends were trimmed by 8 bases and 3 bases, with 16 bases remaining between them. CDR3 residues: CASPRRAPDTGELFF. In DNA form, the CDR3 reads TGTGCCAGCCCAAGGCGGGCCCCAGACACCGGGGAGCTGTTTTTT.

V usage is TRBV7-9 and J usage is TRBJ2-7; D not resolved. V lost 0 bases to trimming and J lost 5 bases, with 11 bases between them. Germline-derived CDR1 and CDR2 are SEHNR and FQNEAQ (reference sequence). CDR3 length: 14 residues. CDR3 loop: CASSLAGTTDEQYF. CDR3 coding DNA: TGTGCCAGCAGCTTAGCGGGAACAACGGACGAGCAGTACTTC.

J is TRBJ2-4 and V is TRBV20-1; D gene unclear. From germline, CDR1 is DFQATT and CDR2 SNEGSKA (reference sequence). Deletions cut 6 bases from V and 0 bases from J, with 12 bases between. The CDR3 runs to 14 residues. The CDR3 reads CSAPSPLAKNIQYF. The CDR3 nucleotides are TGCAGTGCCCCCAGCCCCCTAGCCAAAAACATTCAGTACTTC.

This clonotype has only a few counts. The V call is TRBV28, the J call TRBJ2-5, with D perhaps being TRBD1 or TRBD2 (6 bases each). Trimming removed 1 base from V and 6 bases from J, with 18 bases in between. CDR1 and CDR2 from the germline V gene are MDHEN and SYDVKM. The CDR3 length is 16 residues. The CDR3 sequence is CASSLSSGGREKTQYF. DNA for the CDR3: TGTGCCAGCAGTTTATCCTCCGGGGGCAGGGAAAAGACCCAGTACTTC. Variable domain in full (rest from reference TRBV28 and TRBJ2-5): DVKVTQSSRYLVKRTGEKVFLECVQDMDHENMFWYRQDPGLGLRLIYFSYDVKMKEKGDIPEGYSVSREKKERFSLILESASTNQTSMYLCASSLSSGGREKTQYFGPGTRLLVL.

This clonotype was seen only a few times. This chain joins TRBV7-9 and TRBJ2-1, with TRBD2 matching over 7 bases. V trimming: 4 bases; J trimming: 8 bases; junction bases outside the gene matches: 11. CDR3 size: 15 residues. Germline V gene lookup returns CDR1 SEHNR and CDR2 FQNEAQ (reference sequence). CDR3 bases: TGTGCCAGCAGCTCTTGGACTAGTCCAACATATGAGCAGTTCTTC. This encodes CASSSWTSPTYEQFF.

The CDR3 loop is CAWSLAGGADYGYTF. The CDR3 region has the DNA TGTGCCTGGAGTCTCGCGGGGGGCGCCGACTATGGCTACACCTTC. The chain has TRBV30 and TRBJ1-2; a possible D gene is TRBD1 (6 bases). CDR1 and CDR2 (germline): GTSNPN, SVGIG (reference sequence). The CDR3 extends over 15 amino acids. Trimming shortened V by 2 bases and J by 3 bases, and 16 bases separated the two germline ends.

The table lists this clonotype with many counts. V is TRBV20-1 and J is TRBJ2-5, with 7 bases aligning to TRBD1. J lost 4 bases, V lost 0 bases, and 11 bases had no gene match. CDR1 is DFQATT, CDR2 SNEGSKA, per germline (reference sequence). CDR3 length equals 16 residues. CDR3 amino acids: CSARDRGQGGGETQYF. Here the CDR3 DNA reads TGCAGTGCTAGAGATCGGGGACAAGGGGGCGGAGAGACCCAGTACTTC.

This clonotype was observed a few times. CDR3 residues: CASSPQLYNEQFF. The CDR3, as DNA: TGTGCCAGCAGCCCCCAGCTCTACAATGAGCAGTTCTTC. The V call is TRBV7-2, the J call TRBJ2-1; D gene uncertain. In germline, CDR1 is SGHTA, CDR2 FQGNSA. Trimming removed 5 bases from V and 3 bases from J, with 8 bases in between. The CDR3 loop spans 13 amino acids.

The table lists this clonotype with a few counts. V and J are TRBV6-1 and TRBJ1-1; D is unresolved. V lost 4 bases to trimming and J lost 2 bases, with 14 bases between them. The CDR3 extends over 15 amino acids. Germline V lookup: CDR1 MNHNS, CDR2 SASEGT. The CDR3 region is CASSVREDGNTEAFF. The CDR3 DNA follows: TGTGCCAGCAGTGTTCGAGAGGACGGTAACACTGAAGCTTTCTTT.

This clonotype was detected a few times. V and J are TRBV19 and TRBJ2-2; D is unclear. V dropped 2 bases and J dropped 1 base, with 5 bases sitting between them. Germline V lookup: CDR1 LNHDA, CDR2 SQIVND (reference sequence). The CDR3 runs to 14 residues. The CDR3 is CASSISGNTGELFF. For the CDR3, the DNA is TGTGCCAGTAGTATATCAGGGAACACCGGGGAGCTGTTTTTT.

This clonotype was picked up many times. The V gene is TRBV20-1, the J gene TRBJ1-6; TRBD1 aligns across 12 bases. CDR3 length: 14 residues. After removal of 5 bases from V and 6 bases from J, the junction contained 2 bases not matched to a gene. The germline CDR1 and CDR2 sequences are DFQATT and SNEGSKA (reference sequence). Here the CDR3 reads CSAGGQGANSPLHF. The CDR3 DNA reads as TGCAGTGCTGGGGGACAGGGGGCTAATTCACCCCTCCACTTT.

The chain joins TRBV18 to TRBJ2-3, with D perhaps TRBD1 (5 bases). The CDR3 covers 16 residues. Germline CDR1 and CDR2: KGHSH and LQKENI. Between the trimmed V and J ends, which lost 3 bases and 1 base, there was a span of 14 bases. CDR3: CASSPSRQLGTDTQYF. As DNA, the CDR3 is TGTGCCAGCTCACCCTCACGACAGCTTGGCACAGATACGCAGTATTTT.

In DNA, the CDR3 is TGTGCCAGCAGCCAAGGGAGGGTGAATGAGCAGTTCTTC. This gives the protein CASSQGRVNEQFF. This chain uses TRBV3-1 with TRBJ2-1, with a tentative D call TRBD2 (6 bases). Germline V gene sequence: CDR1 LGHDT, CDR2 YNNKEL (reference sequence). Trimming shortened V by 1 base and J by 7 bases, and 8 bases separated the two germline ends. There are 13 residues in the CDR3.

The CDR3 spells CASSRSQESSGYTF. The CDR3 DNA sequence: TGCGCCAGCAGCCGATCACAGGAATCGTCCGGCTACACCTTC. This chain links TRBV4-1 with TRBJ1-2; D might be TRBD1 (5 bases). The CDR3 covers 14 residues. Germline CDR1 MGHRA, CDR2 YSYEKL. V lost 4 bases and J lost 8, with 17 bases in between.

This clonotype was observed a few times. This rearrangement joins TRBV7-6 to TRBJ2-7; maybe TRBD1 (6 bases). Looked up from germline, CDR1 is SGHVS and CDR2 is FNYEAQ. Trimming took 10 bases from V and 1 from J, leaving 23 bases between them. The CDR3 runs to 16 residues. As DNA, the CDR3 is TGTGCCACCCAACCCTACGGCAGGGGAGCGTCCTACGAGCAGTACTTC. It yields the protein CATQPYGRGASYEQYF.

This clonotype was counted ten times or more. The chain joins TRBV7-9 to TRBJ2-4; weak D call: TRBD2 (5 bases). Trimming pared 5 bases from V and 9 bases from J, leaving 17 bases between. The CDR3 length is 14 residues. CDR1 and CDR2 (germline): SEHNR, FQNEAQ (reference sequence). For the CDR3, the DNA is TGTGCCAGCAGCAATACCCGATCAGGAGGCATTCAGTACTTC. Protein: CASSNTRSGGIQYF.

There are a few counts of this clonotype. The chain combines TRBV19 with TRBJ2-1; D perhaps matches TRBD1 (6 bases). CDR1 is LNHDA, CDR2 SQIVND, per germline (reference sequence). The CDR3 extends over 19 amino acids. The germline V and J ends were trimmed by 5 bases and 3 bases, with 26 bases remaining between them. CDR3 in amino acids: CASSYSIVANRDNYNEQFF. As DNA, the CDR3 is TGTGCCAGTAGTTATTCAATAGTCGCGAACCGGGACAACTACAATGAGCAGTTCTTC.